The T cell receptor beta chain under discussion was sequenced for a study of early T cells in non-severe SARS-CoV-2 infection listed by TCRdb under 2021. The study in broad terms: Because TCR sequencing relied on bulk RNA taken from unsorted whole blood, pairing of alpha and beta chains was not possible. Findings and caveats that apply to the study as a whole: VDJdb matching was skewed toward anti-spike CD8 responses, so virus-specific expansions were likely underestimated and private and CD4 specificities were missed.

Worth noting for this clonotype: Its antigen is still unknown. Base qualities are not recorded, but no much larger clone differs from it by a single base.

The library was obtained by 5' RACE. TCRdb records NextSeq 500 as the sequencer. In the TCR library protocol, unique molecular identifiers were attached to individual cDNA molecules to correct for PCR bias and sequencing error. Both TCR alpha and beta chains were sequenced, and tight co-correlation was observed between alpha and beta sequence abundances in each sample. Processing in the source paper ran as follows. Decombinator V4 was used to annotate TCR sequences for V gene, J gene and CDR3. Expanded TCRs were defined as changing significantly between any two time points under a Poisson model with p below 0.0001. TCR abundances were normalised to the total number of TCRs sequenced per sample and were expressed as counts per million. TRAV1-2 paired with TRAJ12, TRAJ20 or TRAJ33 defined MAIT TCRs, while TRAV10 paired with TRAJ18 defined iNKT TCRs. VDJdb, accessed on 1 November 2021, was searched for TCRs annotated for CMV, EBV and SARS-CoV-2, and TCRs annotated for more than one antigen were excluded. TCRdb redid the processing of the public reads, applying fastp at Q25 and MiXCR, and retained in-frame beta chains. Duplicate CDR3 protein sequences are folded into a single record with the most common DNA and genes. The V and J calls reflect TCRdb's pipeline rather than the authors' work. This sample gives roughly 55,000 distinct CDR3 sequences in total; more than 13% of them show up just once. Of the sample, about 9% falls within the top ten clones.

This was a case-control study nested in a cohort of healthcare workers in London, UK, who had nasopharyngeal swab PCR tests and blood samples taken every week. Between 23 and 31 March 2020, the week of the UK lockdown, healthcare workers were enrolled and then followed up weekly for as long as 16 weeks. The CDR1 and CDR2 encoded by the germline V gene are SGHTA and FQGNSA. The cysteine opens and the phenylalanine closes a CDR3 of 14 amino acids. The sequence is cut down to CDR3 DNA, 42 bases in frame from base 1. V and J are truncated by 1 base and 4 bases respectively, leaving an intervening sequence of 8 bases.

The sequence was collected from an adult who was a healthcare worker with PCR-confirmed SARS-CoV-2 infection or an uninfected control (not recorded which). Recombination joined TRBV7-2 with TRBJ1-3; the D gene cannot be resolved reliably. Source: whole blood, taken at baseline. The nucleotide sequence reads TGTGCCAGCAGCTTAGGCAATCGGGGAAACACCATATATTTT. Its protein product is CASSLGNRGNTIYF. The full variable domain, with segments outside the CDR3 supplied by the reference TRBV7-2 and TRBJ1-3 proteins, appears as GAGVSQSPSNKVTEKGKDVELRCDPISGHTALYWYRQSLGQGLEFLIYFQGNSAPDKSGLPSDRFSAERTGGSVSTLTIQRTQQEDSAVYLCASSLGNRGNTIYFGEGSWLTVV.